This section outlines one TCR beta chain sequence together with its context. Between the trimmed V and J ends, which lost 0 bases and 4 bases, there was a span of 12 bases. Germline CDR1 is SEHNR and CDR2 is FQNEAQ (reference sequence). CDR3 length: 15 residues. Authors' data handling: Amplification of reference gene primers was used by the study to estimate nucleated cell counts. Profiling relied on immunoSEQ multiplex PCR, and the TCRdb table lists in-frame clones only, not all of them. Clonal size and the V and J genes are those of that table, whereas D and trimming came from the DNA. This table has about 83,000 clones, 88% appearing once. This sample is part of a study of blood T cell repertoires in COVID-19. Study-level information: Acute and convalescent COVID-19 specimens originated in the United States, Italy and Spain. PBMCs, B-cell-depleted T cells, or T cells provided the cDNA or gDNA that made up the material.

The chain carries TRBV7-9 and TRBJ1-2, with D possibly matching TRBD1 (5 bases). This clonotype was sampled from a human donor in a cohort sampled during active COVID-19. Sequenced: peripheral blood. The CDR3 reads CASSLAGVSIYGYTF. The CDR3 DNA reads TGTGCCAGCAGCTTAGCAGGGGTGTCTATCTATGGCTACACCTTC. The full variable domain, with the rest looked up from reference TRBV7-9 and TRBJ1-2, is DTGVSQNPRHKITKRGQNVTFRCDPISEHNRLYWYRQTLGQGPEFLTYFQNEAQLEKSRLLSDRFSAERPKGSFSTLEIQRTEQGDSAMYLCASSLAGVSIYGYTFGSGTRLTVV.